Listed below are T cell receptor beta chains from one sample, sequenced in a study of cytomegalovirus exposure and HLA in healthy donors. The protocol was immunoSEQ multiplex PCR, while the TCRdb copy is restricted to in-frame clones and leaves out a portion. The table shows 100,000 to 150,000 clones, with roughly three quarters occurring only once. What was sequenced was PBMCs. The receptor source for this set is a woman aged 18 to 35 in good health and CMV-seronegative. Each CDR3 is given with its conserved first and last residue. The order of the fields is J gene, D gene, clone size, V gene, CDR3 protein, CDR3 DNA. D genes are given only for firm matches. Expanded clones are given a class, and other clones once, few, many or no size at all.

TRBJ2-5	.	few	TRBV6-1	CASSGTTQETQYF	TGTGCCAGCAGTGGGACTACTCAAGAGACCCAGTACTTC
TRBJ1-5	TRBD1	.	TRBV30	CAWSHGQGNSNQPQHF	TGTGCCTGGAGTCACGGACAGGGGAATAGCAATCAGCCCCAGCATTTT
TRBJ1-1	.	.	TRBV11-2	CASSSRTDTNTEAFF	TGTGCCAGCAGCTCCAGGACGGACACGAACACTGAAGCTTTCTTT
TRBJ1-5	TRBD1	.	TRBV4-2	CASSQDYRGQQPQHF	TGTGCCAGCAGCCAAGATTACAGGGGGCAACAGCCCCAGCATTTT
TRBJ1-1	.	.	TRBV5-1	CASGSGEPNTEAFF	TGCGCCAGCGGCTCCGGGGAGCCGAACACTGAAGCTTTCTTT
TRBJ2-7	.	.	TRBV7-2	CASSSSLHEQYF	TGTGCCAGCAGCAGTAGCCTCCACGAGCAGTACTTC
TRBJ1-1	.	many	TRBV6-5	CASKNRADTEAFF	TGTGCCAGCAAAAACAGGGCGGACACTGAAGCTTTCTTT
TRBJ1-1	.	.	TRBV15	CATSRAVAERTLNLGAFF	TGTGCCACCAGCAGAGCCGTCGCTGAGAGAACCCTCAACCTCGGTGCTTTCTTT
TRBJ2-1	TRBD2	once	TRBV10-3	CAISDRKRERNYNEQFF	TGTGCCATCAGTGACCGAAAGCGGGAGAGAAACTACAATGAGCAGTTCTTC
TRBJ2-7	TRBD1	.	TRBV5-1	CASSLVPGQTYEQYF	TGCGCCAGCAGCTTGGTTCCGGGACAGACTTACGAGCAGTACTTC
TRBJ2-7	TRBD2	few	TRBV18	CATSRGGVYEQYF	TGTGCCACCTCCCGGGGGGGGGTCTACGAGCAGTACTTC
TRBJ1-2	TRBD1	.	TRBV29-1	CSVQVVPTGINGYTF	TGCAGCGTTCAAGTTGTGCCGACAGGGATCAATGGCTACACCTTC
TRBJ2-2	TRBD2	once	TRBV5-6	CASSPRGLAPAGELFF	TGTGCCAGCAGCCCTAGAGGACTAGCCCCAGCCGGGGAGCTGTTTTTT
TRBJ2-3	TRBD1	.	TRBV7-9	CASSRSLTGATDTQYF	TGTGCCAGCAGCCGGAGTCTGACAGGGGCCACAGATACGCAGTATTTT
TRBJ2-3	TRBD2	.	TRBV13	CASSLGLAGGSSTDTQYF	TGTGCCAGCAGCTTAGGCCTGGCGGGAGGATCTAGCACAGATACGCAGTATTTT
TRBJ2-7	TRBD2	.	TRBV7-8	CASSLPLAGVYEQYF	TGTGCCAGCAGCCTACCCCTAGCGGGAGTTTACGAGCAGTACTTC
TRBJ1-1	.	.	TRBV19	CASRPEEFLNTEAFF	TGTGCCAGTAGGCCGGAGGAGTTCTTGAACACTGAAGCTTTCTTT
TRBJ2-7	TRBD1	few	TRBV6-5	CASGDRGYGEQYF	TGTGCCAGCGGGGACAGGGGGTATGGGGAGCAGTACTTC
TRBJ2-7	TRBD1	.	TRBV12-5	CASGLGGQGQEQYF	TGTGCTAGTGGTTTGGGGGGACAGGGGCAAGAGCAGTACTTC
TRBJ1-1	.	.	TRBV30	CAWSVGGTEAFF	TGTGCCTGGAGTGTAGGAGGAACTGAAGCTTTCTTT
TRBJ1-1	TRBD1	.	TRBV27	CASSLEGQMNTEAFF	TGTGCCAGCAGTTTAGAGGGACAGATGAACACTGAAGCTTTCTTT
TRBJ2-7	.	few	TRBV6-5	CASSYSSRTRHEQYF	TGTGCCAGCAGTTACTCGAGTAGGACACGGCACGAGCAGTACTTC
TRBJ2-7	.	few	TRBV21-1	CASSQPSGRKLYEQYF	TGTGCCAGCAGCCAACCTAGCGGGAGAAAGTTGTACGAGCAGTACTTC
TRBJ1-2	.	.	TRBV6-6	CASRARGGQFYGYTF	TGTGCCAGCAGAGCCCGGGGGGGGCAGTTCTATGGCTACACCTTC
TRBJ2-3	TRBD2	.	TRBV15	CATSRDTSGRAAGADTQYF	TGTGCCACCAGCAGAGATACTAGCGGGAGGGCCGCCGGCGCAGATACGCAGTATTTT
TRBJ1-2	.	once	TRBV6-1	CASSQGQNYGYTF	TGTGCCAGCAGTCAGGGACAAAACTATGGCTACACCTTC
TRBJ2-2	TRBD1	.	TRBV27	CASSIRTGWDTGELFF	TGTGCCAGCAGTATAAGGACAGGATGGGACACCGGGGAGCTGTTTTTT
TRBJ2-5	TRBD2	few	TRBV6-6	CASTTSGGQETQYF	TGTGCCAGCACTACGTCGGGGGGCCAAGAGACCCAGTACTTC
TRBJ1-2	.	.	TRBV6-5	CASSFRLGSIYGYTF	TGTGCCAGCAGTTTCCGGTTGGGCTCCATCTATGGCTACACCTTC
TRBJ1-5	.	.	TRBV4-1	CASSQDLGAGNQPQHF	TGCGCCAGCAGCCAAGATCTGGGGGCAGGCAATCAGCCCCAGCATTTT
TRBJ1-5	.	.	TRBV5-1	CASSTEPLGRNQPQHF	TGCGCCAGCAGCACTGAACCCCTGGGGCGCAATCAGCCCCAGCATTTT
TRBJ2-7	.	once	TRBV6-4	CASSSSSGHIYEQYF	TGTGCCAGCAGTTCCTCTTCTGGACACATCTACGAGCAGTACTTC
TRBJ1-1	.	.	TRBV6-5	CASNRGANTEAFF	TGTGCCAGCAACCGGGGAGCGAACACTGAAGCTTTCTTT
TRBJ2-5	.	once	TRBV9	CASSVASSVAKRTQYF	TGTGCCAGCAGCGTAGCGAGTAGCGTCGCTAAAAGGACCCAGTACTTC
TRBJ2-1	.	.	TRBV5-4	CASSRRESSYNEQFF	TGTGCCAGCAGCCGGAGGGAAAGCTCCTACAATGAGCAGTTCTTC
TRBJ2-7	TRBD1	few	TRBV6-5	CASSQDRGGYEQYF	TGTGCCAGCAGCCAAGACAGGGGGGGCTACGAGCAGTACTTC
TRBJ2-2	.	.	TRBV25-1	CASCGLNTGELFF	TGTGCCAGCTGCGGGCTCAACACCGGGGAGCTGTTTTTT
TRBJ1-1	TRBD1	.	TRBV2	CASNRGRTEAFF	TGTGCCAGCAACAGGGGCCGGACTGAAGCTTTCTTT
TRBJ2-1	.	.	TRBV6-5	CASSHTNNEQFF	TGTGCCAGCAGTCACACAAACAATGAGCAGTTCTTC
TRBJ1-2	TRBD1	.	TRBV6-5	CASSYGGGYGYTF	TGTGCCAGCAGTTACGGAGGGGGCTACGGCTACACCTTC
TRBJ1-2	.	.	TRBV10-2	CASRLDSYGYTF	TGCGCCAGCAGACTGGACAGCTATGGCTACACCTTC
TRBJ2-3	.	.	TRBV6-4	CASSFQNTQYF	TGTGCCAGCAGTTTCCAGAATACGCAGTATTTT
TRBJ2-3	TRBD2	.	TRBV5-1	CASTNLAGTDTQYF	TGCGCCAGCACTAACCTAGCGGGCACAGATACGCAGTATTTT
TRBJ1-4	.	once	TRBV29-1	CSVKEAGEKLFF	TGCAGCGTTAAGGAGGCGGGTGAAAAACTGTTTTTT
TRBJ1-2	.	.	TRBV14	CASSQDRGTGGYTF	TGTGCCAGCAGCCAAGATCGGGGGACGGGTGGCTACACCTTC
TRBJ1-3	.	.	TRBV2	CASSGRWGRPSGNTIYF	TGTGCCAGCAGTGGAAGGTGGGGGCGGCCATCTGGAAACACCATATATTTT
TRBJ2-2	TRBD2	.	TRBV7-9	CASSWGGTLLNTGELFF	TGTGCCAGCAGCTGGGGGGGGACCCTTCTGAACACCGGGGAGCTGTTTTTT
TRBJ1-1	.	.	TRBV9	CASTLGPNTEAFF	TGTGCCAGCACCCTTGGCCCGAACACTGAAGCTTTCTTT
TRBJ2-7	TRBD2	.	TRBV6-1	CASREGLGRYEQYF	TGTGCCAGCAGGGAGGGACTAGGGCGTTACGAGCAGTACTTC
TRBJ1-3	.	.	TRBV10-3	CAISAAGSGNTIYF	TGTGCCATCAGTGCGGCGGGCTCTGGAAACACCATATATTTT
TRBJ2-5	.	.	TRBV29-1	CSVEGQGGETQYF	TGCAGCGTTGAAGGGCAGGGGGGAGAGACCCAGTACTTC
TRBJ1-1	.	.	TRBV2	CASKTGLVEAFF	TGTGCCAGCAAGACGGGACTGGTTGAAGCTTTCTTT
TRBJ2-3	TRBD2	.	TRBV14	CASSQDRDSGRVTDTQYF	TGTGCCAGCAGCCAAGATCGGGATAGCGGGAGGGTGACAGATACGCAGTATTTT
TRBJ2-1	TRBD2	.	TRBV6-5	CASSRSGNGGNEQFF	TGTGCCAGCAGTCGTAGCGGGAATGGGGGCAATGAGCAGTTCTTC